This T cell receptor (beta chain) was profiled in a study of molecular identifiers for immune sequencing clone quantification. TCRdb re-analysed the PCR reads in MiXCR, keeping a single row per CDR3 protein. This sample has hundreds of thousands of distinct CDR3 sequences, with approximately 24% found just once. The CDR3 runs 15 residues. CDR1 and CDR2 (germline): MNHEY, SMNVEV (reference sequence). Trimming removed 10 bases from V and 2 bases from J; junction bases left unmatched: 10. Source material: naive CD8+ T cells from blood, with Jurkat cell RNA spiked in. The subset: FACS-sorted CD8+CD4-CCR7+CD45RA+ naive T cells. This receptor was identified in a human donor in good health. Some libraries in this study had Jurkat cell RNA spiked in. The rearrangement uses TRBV27 and TRBJ1-5; 8 nucleotides match TRBD1. The CDR3 sequence: CATRQGTGGNQPQHF. In DNA form, the CDR3 reads TGTGCCACCAGGCAAGGGACAGGTGGCAATCAGCCCCAGCATTTT.